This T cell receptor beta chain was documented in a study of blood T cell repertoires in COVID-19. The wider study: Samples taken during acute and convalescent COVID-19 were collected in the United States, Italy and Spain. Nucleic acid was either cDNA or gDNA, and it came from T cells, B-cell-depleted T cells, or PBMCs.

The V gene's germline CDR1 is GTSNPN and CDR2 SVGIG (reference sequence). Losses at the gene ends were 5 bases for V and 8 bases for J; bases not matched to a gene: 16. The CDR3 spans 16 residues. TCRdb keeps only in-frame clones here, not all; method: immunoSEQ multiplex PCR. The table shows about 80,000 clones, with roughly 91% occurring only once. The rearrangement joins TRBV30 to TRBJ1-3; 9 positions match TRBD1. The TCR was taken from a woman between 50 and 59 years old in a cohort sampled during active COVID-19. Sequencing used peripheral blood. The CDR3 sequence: CAWETTRDRESHTIYF. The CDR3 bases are TGTGCCTGGGAAACGACCCGGGACAGGGAAAGTCACACCATATATTTT.